This is a list of T cell receptor beta chains from one sample in a study of T cell changes during pregnancy in multiple sclerosis. Clones were read by immunoSEQ multiplex PCR, and TCRdb kept only the in-frame ones, dropping some. There are about 120,000 clones in the sample; 90% to 95% occur only once, and less than 2% lies in the top ten. The source was peripheral blood, collected in the third trimester of pregnancy. All receptors derive from a female donor with multiple sclerosis, enrolled in a pregnancy study. Each CDR3 is given with its conserved first and last residue. A D gene is named only where the DNA matches it firmly. Clone size is not always given. Where it is, it says once, few, many or a class for expanded clones.

>TRBJ2-5|.|.|TRBV7-7
CASSLRGKETQYF
TGTGCCAGCAGCTTACGCGGTAAAGAGACCCAGTACTTC
>TRBJ2-3|.|.|TRBV6-5
CASSYGQLYTDTQYF
TGTGCCAGCAGTTACGGACAGCTATACACAGATACGCAGTATTTT
>TRBJ1-2|.|.|TRBV5-1
CASSLASGWARTF
TGCGCCAGCAGCTTGGCCTCTGGGTGGGCTCGCACCTTC
>TRBJ2-1|.|.|TRBV9
CASSAHNEQFF
TGTGCCAGCAGCGCTCACAATGAGCAGTTCTTC
>TRBJ2-5|.|TRBD2|TRBV2
CASSERGAGETQYF
TGTGCCAGCAGTGAGCGGGGGGCTGGGGAGACCCAGTACTTC
>TRBJ1-1|.|TRBD1|TRBV19
CASSDRGRSEAFF
TGTGCCAGTTCTGACAGGGGGCGGTCTGAAGCTTTCTTT
>TRBJ1-1|.|.|TRBV7-9
CASSIKPNTEAFF
TGTGCCAGCAGCATCAAGCCGAACACTGAAGCTTTCTTT
>TRBJ2-1|.|TRBD2|TRBV5-1
CASEVGLAGGLLNEQFF
TGCGCCAGCGAGGTCGGGCTAGCGGGAGGGTTATTGAATGAGCAGTTCTTC
>TRBJ1-1|.|TRBD1|TRBV4-1
CASSQGFLGTGGEAFF
TGCGCCAGCAGCCAAGGTTTTCTAGGGACAGGAGGTGAAGCTTTCTTT
>TRBJ2-2|.|TRBD2|TRBV30
CAWSPLAGGPAGELFF
TGTGCCTGGAGCCCTCTAGCGGGGGGGCCCGCCGGGGAGCTGTTTTTT
>TRBJ2-7|.|.|TRBV5-1
CASSLNAGPYEQYF
TGCGCCAGCAGCTTGAACGCGGGGCCCTACGAGCAGTACTTC
>TRBJ2-1|.|TRBD2|TRBV7-9
CASSRTSGRGSSYNEQFF
TGTGCCAGCAGCCGTACTAGCGGGAGGGGCTCTTCCTACAATGAGCAGTTCTTC
>TRBJ1-3|.|.|TRBV7-6
CASSLGGVEGNTIYF
TGTGCCAGCAGCTTAGGGGGAGTGGAGGGAAACACCATATATTTT
>TRBJ2-2|.|TRBD2|TRBV7-6
CASSSGLAGVSTGELFF
TGTGCCAGCAGCTCGGGACTAGCGGGGGTTTCCACCGGGGAGCTGTTTTTT
>TRBJ2-1|once|.|TRBV2
CASSPSTLSYNEQFF
TGTGCCAGCAGTCCGAGTACCCTGTCCTACAATGAGCAGTTCTTC
>TRBJ2-1|.|TRBD2|TRBV11-2
CASSRGGGRIEQFF
TGTGCCAGCAGCCGGGGCGGGGGGCGAATAGAGCAGTTCTTC
>TRBJ2-1|once|TRBD2|TRBV5-1
CASSQEPGLAGEKQFF
TGCGCCAGCAGCCAAGAGCCGGGACTAGCGGGAGAGAAGCAGTTCTTC
>TRBJ2-7|.|TRBD1|TRBV7-9
CASSSPGTAYEQYF
TGTGCCAGCAGCAGCCCCGGGACAGCCTACGAGCAGTACTTC
>TRBJ2-7|.|TRBD1|TRBV28
CASSPTGENYEQYF
TGTGCCAGCAGCCCTACAGGGGAAAACTACGAGCAGTACTTC
>TRBJ2-1|once|TRBD2|TRBV30
CAWSGAAGGVGSYNEQFF
TGTGCCTGGAGTGGGGCCGCGGGAGGGGTTGGGTCCTACAATGAGCAGTTCTTC